The next 21 T cell receptor beta chains were all read from a single sample in a study of shared clonotypes between healthy human individuals (dated by TCRdb to 2019 to 2021). Library generation was performed with the immunoSEQ multiplex PCR assay. The immuneACCESS repertoire file appears here via TCRdb, limited to in-frame rearrangements. These files lack a portion of the clones; in checked studies, under half of the deficit traces to unresolved V genes, and the cause of the others is not known. Recorded for this sample are roughly 2.4 million clones; around 95% of them occurred a single time. Jointly, the top ten make up roughly 0.13% of the sample. Sequenced material: naive CD4+ T cells sorted from blood. This specimen's cell subset or site label, per the study, means: CD45RA+ positively selected. These receptors were taken from a man younger than 35 in good health.

V and J are TRBV29-1 and TRBJ2-3; the match to TRBD2 covers 10 bases. The germline V gene has CDR1 SQVTM and CDR2 ANQGSEA. V dropped 7 bases and J dropped 2; count of bases not matched to a gene: 9. The CDR3 consists of 15 residues. The CDR3 loop is CSANSGGPVTDTQYF. The CDR3 region has the DNA TGCAGCGCTAATAGCGGGGGGCCTGTCACAGATACGCAGTATTTT.

About this clone itself: The sample has other DNA sequences that encode this CDR3 too. The genes are TRBV28 and TRBJ2-6; D is unclear. Trimming left V 6 bases short and J 1 base short, with 4 bases between. CDR1 is MDHEN, CDR2 SYDVKM, per germline. The CDR3 has 13 amino acids. CDR3 region: CASSRSGANVLTF. CDR3 DNA: TGTGCCAGCAGCCGATCTGGGGCCAACGTCCTGACTTTC.

The V gene is TRBV19, the J gene TRBJ1-1, with D maybe TRBD1 (6 bases). Germline CDR1 reads LNHDA; CDR2 reads SQIVND (reference sequence). Trimming removed 6 bases from V and 1 base from J, with 12 bases in between. The CDR3 consists of 14 residues. The DNA of the CDR3 is TGTGCCAGTAGGATCAGGGGTGGGAACACTGAAGCTTTCTTT. It is translated as CASRIRGGNTEAFF.

This clone was seen just once. The V and J genes are TRBV5-4 and TRBJ1-2; TRBD1 is a possible D gene (5 bases). The CDR3 has 15 residues. Germline values: CDR1 SGHNT, CDR2 YYREEE (reference sequence). Trimming cost V 3 bases and J 4 bases, with 16 bases left between them. The CDR3, as DNA: TGTGCCAGCAGCTGGGATCTCGGGGCCGCCTATGGCTACACCTTC. Its translation: CASSWDLGAAYGYTF.

V usage is TRBV29-1 and J usage is TRBJ1-3, with D tentatively TRBD1 (6 bases). The CDR3 covers 15 residues. Germline V CDR1 and CDR2: SQVTM, ANQGSEA. V lost 6 bases, J lost 3 bases, and 18 bases lay in between. CDR3 protein: CSVSKGGGGGNTIYF. As DNA, the CDR3 is TGCAGCGTCTCGAAGGGGGGGGGCGGTGGAAACACCATATATTTT. Using reference TRBV29-1 and TRBJ1-3 for the parts outside the CDR3, the full variable domain is SAVISQKPSRDICQRGTSLTIQCQVDSQVTMMFWYRQQPGQSLTLIATANQGSEATYESGFVIDKFPISRPNLTFSTLTVSNMSPEDSSIYLCSVSKGGGGGNTIYFGEGSWLTVV.

This chain connects TRBV5-1 to TRBJ2-2; 11 bases fit TRBD1. The CDR3 sequence is 15 residues long. After removal of 4 bases from V and 7 bases from J, the junction contained 6 bases not matched to a gene. Germline V CDR1 and CDR2: SGHRS, YFSETQ. CDR3 nucleotides: TGCGCCAGCAGCCCAAGGACAGGGGGCGACGGGGAGCTGTTTTTT. Protein product: CASSPRTGGDGELFF.

The genes are TRBV5-1 and TRBJ2-1, with 13 bases aligning to TRBD2. CDR1 SGHRS and CDR2 YFSETQ come from the germline V gene. The CDR3 loop spans 16 amino acids. The V gene end was trimmed by 3 bases and the J gene end by 7 bases; junction bases not matched to a gene: 7. The CDR3 sequence is CASSSRTSGGKNEQFF. Written as DNA, the CDR3 is TGCGCCAGCAGCTCGAGGACTAGCGGGGGTAAGAATGAGCAGTTCTTC.

Concerning this clone: The sample carries other DNA sequences with the same CDR3. The rearrangement links TRBV7-2 to TRBJ1-6, with 7 bases identical to TRBD1. Germline-derived CDR1 and CDR2 are SGHTA and FQGNSA. Trimming at V came to 5 bases and at J to 3 bases, leaving 1 base not matched to a gene. This CDR3 contains 14 residues. For the CDR3, the DNA is TGTGCCAGCAGCCCAGGGGGCTATAATTCACCCCTCCACTTT. It translates to CASSPGGYNSPLHF.

V and J are TRBV29-1 and TRBJ2-3; 12 bases match TRBD2. Germline-derived CDR1 and CDR2 are SQVTM and ANQGSEA. CDR3 length: 15 residues. V shed 1 base and J 5 bases; nucleotides not matched to a gene: 4. DNA of the CDR3: TGCAGCGTTGAAGTCGCTAGCGGGAGGGGAGATACGCAGTATTTT. Residues: CSVEVASGRGDTQYF.

J is TRBJ2-1 and V is TRBV7-9; 8 bases are a match to TRBD1. The CDR3 consists of 17 residues. In germline, CDR1 is SEHNR, CDR2 FQNEAQ (reference sequence). The J segment lost 2 bases and the V segment lost 4 bases, leaving 10 bases of the junction unmatched. The CDR3 DNA reads TGTGCCAGCAGCTCCGATCCAACAGGGGGAACCTACAATGAGCAGTTCTTC. Amino acid sequence: CASSSDPTGGTYNEQFF.

This sequence joins TRBV5-1 and TRBJ2-1; D gene ambiguous. Trimming took off 4 bases at V and 8 bases at J, with 13 bases between the two ends. This CDR3 spans 13 amino acids. The germline gives CDR1 SGHRS, CDR2 YFSETQ. This CDR3 reads CASSAEWTDEQFF. The DNA of the CDR3 is TGCGCCAGCAGCGCCGAGTGGACGGATGAGCAGTTCTTC.

The chain recombines TRBV29-1 with TRBJ2-5; TRBD2 aligns across 13 bases. This CDR3 is 15 amino acids long. V lost 1 base and J lost 5; bases outside the gene matches: 4. Germline V lookup: CDR1 SQVTM, CDR2 ANQGSEA. As DNA, the CDR3 is TGCAGCGTTGAAGGGACTAGCGGGAGTTTTGAGACCCAGTACTTC. Translation gives CSVEGTSGSFETQYF.

The gene calls are TRBV25-1 and TRBJ2-1, with a tentative D call TRBD2 (5 bases). The CDR3 sequence is 16 residues long. Germline CDR1 reads MGHDK; CDR2 reads SYGVNS. V lost 3 bases and J 0 bases, leaving 12 bases between the germline ends. The DNA of the CDR3 is TGTGCCAGCAGTGAGGGTGGCGGAGGCTCCTACAATGAGCAGTTCTTC. It yields the protein CASSEGGGGSYNEQFF.

The chain carries TRBV30 and TRBJ1-1; D is possibly TRBD1 (5 bases). Looked up from germline, CDR1 is GTSNPN and CDR2 is SVGIG (reference sequence). Between the trimmed V and J ends, which lost 4 bases and 5 bases, there was a span of 20 bases. CDR3 length: 15 residues. This chain's CDR3 is CAWTAPVRVATEAFF. DNA for the CDR3: TGTGCCTGGACCGCTCCGGTCAGGGTGGCGACTGAAGCTTTCTTT.

The CDR3 loop is CASRLPQGVSNQPQHF. DNA for the CDR3: TGTGCCAGCAGATTACCACAGGGGGTTAGCAATCAGCCCCAGCATTTT. This sequence joins TRBV5-5 and TRBJ1-5; 8 bases are shared with TRBD1. Trimming at V came to 5 bases and at J to 0 bases, leaving 7 bases not matched to a gene. The germline gives CDR1 SGHKS, CDR2 YYEKEE (reference sequence). CDR3 length: 16 residues.

The V gene is TRBV18, the J gene TRBJ2-5; 11 nucleotides agree with TRBD2. J lost 0 bases, V lost 8 bases, and 5 bases had no gene match. Germline assignment: CDR1 KGHSH and CDR2 LQKENI. This CDR3 has 15 amino acids. The DNA for the CDR3 is TGTGCCAGCCTTGGACTAGCGGGCCACCAAGAGACCCAGTACTTC. Translated, it gives CASLGLAGHQETQYF.

The CDR3 DNA sequence: TGTGCCAGCAGTTTATCAGGATCCGGCAATCAGCCCCAGCATTTT. Amino acids: CASSLSGSGNQPQHF. The chain is built from TRBV28 and TRBJ1-5, with unresolved D. The CDR3 contains 15 residues. V was pared by 1 base and J by 2 bases, with 9 bases between. The germline CDR1 and CDR2 sequences are MDHEN and SYDVKM.

Only one count was recorded for this clone. The chain uses TRBV30 and TRBJ2-7; 9 positions agree with TRBD2. Looked up from germline, CDR1 is GTSNPN and CDR2 is SVGIG (reference sequence). J was trimmed by 3 bases and V by 0 bases; bases with no gene match: 6. The CDR3 is 15 amino acids. The CDR3 loop reads CAWSVNLAGNYEQYF. The DNA for the CDR3 is TGTGCCTGGAGTGTAAATCTAGCGGGGAACTACGAGCAGTACTTC.

The chain employs TRBV6-1 and TRBJ2-1, with 9 nucleotides matching TRBD1. CDR1 and CDR2 (germline): MNHNS, SASEGT. CDR3 length equals 15 residues. Germline trimming cut 7 bases from V and 8 bases from J; bases unmatched to any gene: 12. CDR3 nucleotides: TGTGCCAGCAACAACCCACAGGGGGCGAAGGATGAGCAGTTCTTC. This encodes CASNNPQGAKDEQFF.

This clone was counted a single time. V usage is TRBV4-1 and J usage is TRBJ1-4, with D perhaps TRBD1 (6 bases). The germline gives CDR1 MGHRA, CDR2 YSYEKL. V dropped 4 bases and J dropped 5 bases, with 8 bases sitting between them. The CDR3 extends over 13 amino acids. The CDR3 loop reads CASSRGQNEKLFF. CDR3 nucleotide sequence: TGCGCCAGCAGCCGGGGGCAGAATGAAAAACTGTTTTTT.

The rearrangement links TRBV19 to TRBJ1-2; the D gene is possibly TRBD1 (5 bases). V dropped 4 bases and J dropped 4 bases, with 19 bases sitting between them. Germline V gene lookup returns CDR1 LNHDA and CDR2 SQIVND (reference sequence). This CDR3 has 16 residues. CDR3 in amino acids: CASSTGSRDFLYGYTF. In DNA, the CDR3 is TGTGCCAGTAGTACAGGGTCCAGGGACTTTCTCTATGGCTACACCTTC.